This TCR beta chain was captured by sequencing in a study of OX40 agonist ivuxolimab in advanced cancers. With respect to the entire study: Ivuxolimab was an agonistic, fully human IgG2 monoclonal antibody directed against OX40 (CD134), a costimulatory receptor. Intravenous ivuxolimab was administered to patients every 2 weeks at six dose levels: 0.01, 0.1, 0.3, 1.5, 3 and 10 mg/kg. Among the roughly 52 dose-escalation patients, about 20 had hepatocellular carcinoma, 15 or so melanoma, 9 renal cell carcinoma and 9 head and neck cancer. In the dose-escalation cohort, approximately 83% of patients were male, and the mean age was 60 years with a range of about 23 to 79. Patients were allowed to have had prior anti-PD-1, anti-PD-L1 or anti-CTLA-4 therapy, and approximately 40% of the dose-escalation patients had been treated with checkpoint inhibitors. Partial responses occurred in three dose-escalation patients, of whom one had hepatocellular carcinoma and two had cutaneous melanoma. Peripheral TCRbeta sequencing was intended to test whether TCR sequence diversity was altered and clonal T-cell expansion was caused by ivuxolimab. The paper covers the monotherapy dose-escalation part of the phase I ivuxolimab trial, which included N ≈ 54 patients.

For sequencing of the TCRbeta CDR3 region, genomic DNA was extracted from the sorted cells. TCRbeta CDR3 regions were sequenced using the immunoSEQ Assay. TCRdb mirrors the immuneACCESS table, restricted to in-frame sequences. Some clones are absent from its copies; in checked studies, under half trace to an unresolved V gene, and the reason for the others is unknown. The sample table contains around 81,000 clones; only one count was recorded for about 88% of them. Around 7% of the sample comes from the top ten. Patients with autoimmune disease history or receiving systemic immunosuppression were excluded from the trial. Peripheral blood for TCR sequencing was drawn from every dose cohort at baseline, at cycle 4 day 1 and at cycle 7 day 1. Samples came from an open-label, multicenter, first-in-human phase I dose-escalation trial of ivuxolimab. The trial enrolled adults with locally advanced or metastatic head and neck squamous cell, hepatocellular, melanoma or renal cell carcinoma. Before TCR sequencing, CD4+ T cells and CD8+ T cells were sorted from peripheral blood as separate populations.

Concerning this clone itself: No cognate antigen has been identified for it. No clone much larger than this one lies a single base away; base qualities are absent.

The CDR3 measures 16 amino acids from cysteine to phenylalanine. Only the CDR3 portion is preserved as DNA: 48 bases, with reading frame beginning at the first base. CDR1 is given as SGHNT and CDR2 as YENEEA, both from the germline V gene. V is cut by 5 bases and J by 2 bases, and the space between the germline ends is 16 bases. The investigation overall reported the following: Low levels of normalized T-cell clonal expansion were also seen in some patients who did not respond. Clonal expansion of both CD4+ and CD8+ blood T cells was observed from baseline to week 6 at doses 0.1 to 3.0 mg/kg. On average, CD8+ T cells showed more expanded clones than CD4+ T cells after ivuxolimab. In the 0.1-3.0 mg/kg groups, partial responders were among the patients with the lowest normalized peripheral clonal expansion, particularly in CD8+ T cells. Which antigens the clonally expanded peripheral T cells were specific for was not determined.

This TCR derives from an adult with an advanced solid tumor such as melanoma, head and neck, liver or kidney cancer. The rearrangement joined TRBV11-3 to TRBJ1-3; possibly the D gene is TRBD1, per 6 matching bases. Source: CD4+ or CD8+ T cells sorted from blood, taken in a trial of the OX40 agonist ivuxolimab. CDR3 sequence: CASSACHRVAGNTIYF. The bases read TGTGCCAGCAGCGCATGTCACAGGGTGGCTGGAAACACCATATATTTT. Reference TRBV11-3 and TRBJ1-3 proteins supply the regions before and after the CDR3; the full variable domain is: EAGVVQSPRYKIIEKKQPVAFWCNPISGHNTLYWYLQNLGQGPELLIRYENEEAVDDSQLPKDRFSAERLKGVDSTLKIQPAELGDSAVYLCASSACHRVAGNTIYFGEGSWLTVV.